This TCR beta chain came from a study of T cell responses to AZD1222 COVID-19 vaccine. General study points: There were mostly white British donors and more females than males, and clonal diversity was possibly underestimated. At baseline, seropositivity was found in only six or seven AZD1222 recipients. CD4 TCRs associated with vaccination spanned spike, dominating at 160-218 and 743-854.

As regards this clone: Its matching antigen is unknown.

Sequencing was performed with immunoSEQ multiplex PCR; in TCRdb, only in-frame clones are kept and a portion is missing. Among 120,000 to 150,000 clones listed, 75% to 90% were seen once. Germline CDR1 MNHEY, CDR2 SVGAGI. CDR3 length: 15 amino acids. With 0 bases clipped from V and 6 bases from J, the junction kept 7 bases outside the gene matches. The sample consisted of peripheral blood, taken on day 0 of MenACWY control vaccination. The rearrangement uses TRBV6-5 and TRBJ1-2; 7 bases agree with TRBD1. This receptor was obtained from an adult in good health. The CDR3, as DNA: TGTGCCAGCAGTTACTCGTTAGGGGGCCGAAATGGCTACACCTTC. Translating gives CASSYSLGGRNGYTF.